These 20 T cell receptor beta chains were sequenced from one sample in a study of identical twins. TCRdb re-called the 5' RACE reads with MiXCR, one entry per CDR3 protein. The sample gives some 440,000 distinct CDR3 sequences, approximately 24% of which show up once; just under 3% is in the top ten. This sample was also put to use in a study of T cells expressing NK-cell markers.

Sequenced material: CD4+ T cells sorted from blood. These receptors came from a woman younger than 35 in good health.

The chain employs TRBV7-2 and TRBJ2-5, with D unresolved. The length of the CDR3 is 13 residues. V was pared by 7 bases and J by 5 bases, with 14 bases between. The germline gives CDR1 SGHTA, CDR2 FQGNSA. The CDR3 coding sequence is TGTGCCAGCACCCGACGGGTCGGCGAGACCCAGTACTTC. Translated, it gives CASTRRVGETQYF.

This clonotype was counted a few times. The J gene is TRBJ1-2, the V gene TRBV9, with 9 nucleotides matching TRBD1. With 4 bases clipped from V and 5 bases from J, the junction kept 9 bases outside the gene matches. The length of the CDR3 is 15 residues. Germline V gene lookup returns CDR1 SGDLS and CDR2 YYNGEE. CDR3 loop: CASSPRGTGLYGYTF. The CDR3 bases are TGTGCCAGCAGCCCACGGGGGACAGGGCTATATGGCTACACCTTC. Combining the CDR3 with reference TRBV9 and TRBJ1-2 gives the whole variable domain DSGVTQTPKHLITATGQRVTLRCSPRSGDLSVYWYQQSLDQGLQFLIQYYNGEERAKGNILERFSAQQFPDLHSELNLSSLELGDSALYFCASSPRGTGLYGYTFGSGTRLTVV.

The V call is TRBV12-3 or TRBV12-4, the J call TRBJ1-5; D gene uncertain. This CDR3 region has 14 residues. Trimming left V 2 bases short and J 7 bases short, with 12 bases between. The CDR3, as DNA: TGTGCCAGCAGTTTACGATCTCGAGGCCAGCCCCAGCATTTT. Its translation is CASSLRSRGQPQHF.

Comments on this clonotype: One end of the junction fails to match germline, which may point to a read error. The chain joins TRBV5-1 to TRBJ2-6; D possibly uses TRBD1 or TRBD2 (5 bases each). Germline lookup yields CDR1 SGHRS and CDR2 YFSETQ. CDR3 size: 18 residues. CDR3 nucleotide sequence: TGCGCCAGCACCTTGGCGAGGGACGCTCACTCTGGGGCCAACGTCCTGACTTTC. The encoded protein is CASTLARDAHSGANVLTF.

V is TRBV30 and J is TRBJ2-1; 8 bases fit TRBD2. Trimming took 5 bases from V and 7 from J; bases not matched to a gene: 4. The CDR3 extends over 12 amino acids. Germline V gene data show CDR1 as GTSNPN and CDR2 as SVGIG (reference sequence). The CDR3 reads CAWGTRNNEQFF. The CDR3 DNA reads as TGTGCCTGGGGGACTAGGAATAATGAGCAGTTCTTC.

This chain connects TRBV12-3 or TRBV12-4 to TRBJ1-5; 9 nucleotides align to TRBD1. CDR3 length: 15 residues. V lost 6 bases to trimming and J lost 1 base; unmatched junction nucleotides: 4. CDR3 sequence: CASSNRGPSNQPQHF. The CDR3 bases are TGTGCCAGCAGCAACAGGGGGCCGAGCAATCAGCCCCAGCATTTT.

V and J are TRBV3-1 and TRBJ1-2; D is ambiguous. CDR3 length: 14 amino acids. V was trimmed by 1 base and J by 4 bases, leaving 10 bases between them. Germline loops: CDR1 LGHDT, CDR2 YNNKEL (reference sequence). This CDR3 reads CASSQVKGGYGYTF. Written as DNA, the CDR3 is TGTGCCAGCAGCCAAGTAAAAGGAGGCTATGGCTACACCTTC.

The CDR3 loop is CASSQGGEGYGYTF. CDR3 coding DNA: TGTGCCAGCAGCCAAGGCGGCGAGGGGTATGGCTACACCTTC. V gene TRBV3-1 combines with J gene TRBJ1-2; possibly TRBD1 for D (5 bases). This CDR3 has 14 amino acids. The germline V gene has CDR1 LGHDT and CDR2 YNNKEL (reference sequence). The V end was cut by 1 base, the J end by 5 bases, with 11 bases between.

This clonotype was seen once. The CDR3 DNA sequence: TGTGCCAGCAGCCCACCGACTGACAGCGCCGTCTACAATGAGCAGTTCTTC. It is translated as CASSPPTDSAVYNEQFF. V gene TRBV13 combines with J gene TRBJ2-1; TRBD1 might be the D (5 bases). Germline-derived CDR1 and CDR2 are PRHDT and FYEKMQ (reference sequence). With 5 bases removed from V and 3 bases from J, the gap between germline ends came to 20 bases. This CDR3 contains 17 residues. The whole variable domain, remainder taken from reference TRBV13 and TRBJ2-1, is AAGVIQSPRHLIKEKRETATLKCYPIPRHDTVYWYQQGPGQDPQFLISFYEKMQSDKGSIPDRFSAQQFSDYHSELNMSSLELGDSALYFCASSPPTDSAVYNEQFFGPGTRLTVL.

The chain combines TRBV4-3 with TRBJ2-7; D tentatively reads TRBD1 or TRBD2 (5 bases each). This CDR3 region has 17 residues. Trimming took 0 bases from V and 1 from J, leaving 16 bases between them. Germline V CDR1 and CDR2: LGHNA, YSLEER. The CDR3 DNA reads as TGCGCCAGCAGCCAAGAATGGCAGGGAGTGCGGTCCTACGAGCAGTACTTC. It is translated as CASSQEWQGVRSYEQYF.

For the CDR3, the DNA is TGTGCCAGCAGTCCGCCCGGGACAGACTACGAGCAGTACTTC. Translating gives CASSPPGTDYEQYF. The rearrangement links TRBV6-1 to TRBJ2-7; 7 bases align to TRBD1. Germline V gene data show CDR1 as MNHNS and CDR2 as SASEGT. The CDR3 length is 14 residues. J gave up 3 bases and V 5 bases, and 7 bases lay outside the gene matches.

Only a few counts were recorded for this clonotype. The chain combines TRBV12-3 or TRBV12-4 with TRBJ2-2, with D possibly matching TRBD2 (5 bases). V shed 8 bases and J shed 3 bases, with 16 bases lying between them. The CDR3 extends over 15 amino acids. The CDR3 nucleotides are TGTGCCAGCGCGGGCCACTACCGAGACACCGGGGAGCTGTTTTTT. It codes for CASAGHYRDTGELFF.

This clonotype has more than one count but fewer than ten. The chain carries TRBV19 and TRBJ2-5, with D possibly being TRBD1 or TRBD2 (6 bases each). CDR3 length equals 14 residues. The V gene's germline CDR1 is LNHDA and CDR2 SQIVND (reference sequence). V lost 6 bases and J 2 bases, leaving 13 bases between the germline ends. Written as DNA, the CDR3 is TGTGCCAGTAGCCGAGGGGGGAATCAAGAGACCCAGTACTTC. This translates into CASSRGGNQETQYF.

This chain links TRBV4-2 with TRBJ2-1, with 13 bases matching TRBD2. CDR1 and CDR2 (germline): LGHNA, YNFKEQ. This CDR3 is built from 15 residues. The V segment lost 1 base and the J segment 10 bases; nucleotides outside the gene matches: 4. CDR3 region: CASSQVTSGGFEQFF. In DNA, the CDR3 is TGTGCCAGCAGCCAAGTGACTAGCGGGGGGTTCGAGCAGTTCTTC.

This clonotype was picked up many times. This chain links TRBV12-3 or TRBV12-4 with TRBJ2-7; D gene ambiguous. V was pared by 2 bases and J by 2 bases, with 13 bases between. CDR3 length: 15 amino acids. Here the CDR3 DNA reads TGTGCCAGCAGTTTATATCGAGATGCCGCCTACGAGCAGTACTTC. It translates to CASSLYRDAAYEQYF.

The chain recombines TRBV9 with TRBJ2-1; D remains ambiguous. This CDR3 contains 12 residues. The germline CDR1 and CDR2 sequences are SGDLS and YYNGEE. Trimming cost V 3 bases and J 7 bases, with 8 bases left between them. The CDR3 is CASSDYSNEQFF. The CDR3 nucleotides are TGTGCCAGCAGCGATTATTCGAATGAGCAGTTCTTC.

The rearrangement joins TRBV15 to TRBJ2-7; D gene unclear. CDR1 is LNHNV, CDR2 YYDKDF, per germline (reference sequence). V gave up 1 base and J gave up 0 bases, with 4 bases separating them. There are 13 residues in the CDR3. CDR3 protein: CATSRGSSYEQYF. In DNA form, the CDR3 reads TGTGCCACCAGCAGAGGCAGCTCCTACGAGCAGTACTTC.

V gene TRBV6-1 combines with J gene TRBJ2-1, with D possibly being TRBD2 (6 bases). The CDR3 runs to 15 residues. The V end lost 4 bases, the J end lost 8 bases, and 18 bases lay between the germline ends. Germline values: CDR1 MNHNS, CDR2 SASEGT. Here the CDR3 reads CASSVTGEEVYEQFF. CDR3 DNA sequence: TGTGCCAGCAGTGTGACGGGGGAAGAAGTGTATGAGCAGTTCTTC.

This clonotype has only a few counts. This chain links TRBV20-1 with TRBJ1-3; TRBD1 might be the D (5 bases). Germline loops: CDR1 DFQATT, CDR2 SNEGSKA (reference sequence). There are 13 residues in the CDR3. The V end lost 5 bases, the J end lost 4 bases, and 12 bases lay between the germline ends. In DNA, the CDR3 is TGCAGTGCTCGTTGGCAGGGAGGAAACACCATATATTTT. Its protein product is CSARWQGGNTIYF.

The chain recombines TRBV11-3 with TRBJ2-5; D is undetermined. Trimming took off 5 bases at V and 4 bases at J, with 17 bases between the two ends. Germline loops: CDR1 SGHNT, CDR2 YENEEA. The CDR3 length is 15 residues. The CDR3 coding sequence is TGTGCCAGCAGCCCCCGGGCTCCTGGCAGAGAGACCCAGTACTTC. This translates into CASSPRAPGRETQYF.